One and the same sample provided the 22 T cell receptor beta chains below, sequenced in a study of control samples from healthy donors and cancer patients (dated by TCRdb to 2020 to 2021). Libraries were made using the immunoSEQ multiplex PCR assay. Entries here come from immuneACCESS through TCRdb and include only in-frame sequences with V and J called. Some clones fail to appear in such tables; in the studies checked, an unresolved V gene covers under half of the shortfall, and the cause of the remainder is unknown. This sample is represented by about 160,000 clones; approximately 96% of them were singletons. The ten largest account for about 9.3% of the sample. Sequenced: blood. These receptors all come from a woman aged 35 to 49 in good health.

The rearrangement links TRBV6-1 to TRBJ1-2; D unresolved. The germline V gene has CDR1 MNHNS and CDR2 SASEGT. The CDR3 length is 14 residues. V gave up 2 bases and J gave up 7 bases, with 14 bases separating them. CDR3 protein: CASSERRAEGGYTF. The CDR3 DNA reads TGTGCCAGCAGTGAACGGAGAGCGGAGGGTGGCTACACCTTC.

The chain joins TRBV27 to TRBJ2-1; D is ambiguous. This CDR3 has 16 residues. Deletions cut 3 bases from V and 0 bases from J, with 12 bases between. Germline V gives CDR1 MNHEY, CDR2 SMNVEV (reference sequence). CDR3 DNA: TGTGCCAGCAGTTTTCCGCCACGGCTCTCCTACAATGAGCAGTTCTTC. Translated, it gives CASSFPPRLSYNEQFF.

This CDR3 is CASSPGSSYEQYF. As DNA, the CDR3 is TGTGCCAGTAGTCCGGGTAGCTCCTACGAGCAGTACTTC. This chain joins TRBV19 and TRBJ2-7; D gene unclear. Germline CDR1 LNHDA, CDR2 SQIVND (reference sequence). The CDR3 has 13 amino acids. V lost 5 bases to trimming and J lost 0 bases, with 8 bases between them. The whole variable domain, remainder taken from reference TRBV19 and TRBJ2-7, is DGGITQSPKYLFRKEGQNVTLSCEQNLNHDAMYWYRQDPGQGLRLIYYSQIVNDFQKGDIAEGYSVSREKKESFPLTVTSAQKNPTAFYLCASSPGSSYEQYFGPGTRLTVT.

The chain joins TRBV5-1 to TRBJ1-3, with a tentative D call TRBD1 (5 bases). Trimming removed 0 bases from V and 0 bases from J, with 10 bases in between. Germline values: CDR1 SGHRS, CDR2 YFSETQ. This CDR3 contains 16 residues. In DNA, the CDR3 is TGCGCCAGCAGCTTGGGGGGGACCAACTCTGGAAACACCATATATTTT. The encoded protein is CASSLGGTNSGNTIYF.

The rearrangement uses TRBV24-1 and TRBJ2-5, with 14 bases identical to TRBD2. Germline-derived CDR1 and CDR2 are KGHDR and SFDVKD. The CDR3 length is 17 residues. Losses at the gene ends were 7 bases for V and 2 bases for J; bases not matched to a gene: 8. The CDR3 region is CATSRGTSGSGQETQYF. DNA for the CDR3: TGTGCCACCAGCCGGGGGACTAGCGGGAGCGGTCAAGAGACCCAGTACTTC.

The rearrangement links TRBV6-6 to TRBJ2-2; TRBD1 or TRBD2 may be the D gene (5 bases each). This CDR3 has 16 residues. The germline CDR1 and CDR2 sequences are MNHNY and SVGAGI (reference sequence). Trimming took 2 bases from V and 4 from J, leaving 14 bases between them. CDR3 sequence: CASSYEGPKGTGELFF. The DNA of the CDR3 is TGTGCCAGCAGTTACGAGGGACCAAAGGGCACCGGGGAGCTGTTTTTT.

CDR3 loop: CASSVRAVWGNTIYF. The CDR3 nucleotides are TGTGCCAGCAGCGTTAGGGCGGTGTGGGGAAACACCATATATTTT. V and J are TRBV9 and TRBJ1-3; no clear D. CDR3 length equals 15 residues. Germline V CDR1 and CDR2: SGDLS, YYNGEE. V lost 2 bases, J lost 4 bases, and 13 bases lay in between. Full variable domain (missing parts from reference TRBV9 and TRBJ1-3): DSGVTQTPKHLITATGQRVTLRCSPRSGDLSVYWYQQSLDQGLQFLIQYYNGEERAKGNILERFSAQQFPDLHSELNLSSLELGDSALYFCASSVRAVWGNTIYFGEGSWLTVV.

This chain uses TRBV6-6 with TRBJ1-5; 9 positions match TRBD1. The CDR3 covers 14 residues. In germline, CDR1 is MNHNY, CDR2 SVGAGI (reference sequence). The junction had 8 bases not matched to a gene; V was cut back by 7 bases and J by 7 bases. CDR3 in amino acids: CASNRDREGQPQHF. The CDR3 DNA reads as TGTGCCAGCAACCGGGACAGGGAGGGACAGCCCCAGCATTTT.

The rearrangement joins TRBV19 to TRBJ2-2; the D is unclear. V lost 6 bases, J lost 6 bases, and 5 bases lay in between. Germline CDR1 LNHDA, CDR2 SQIVND (reference sequence). The CDR3 is 11 amino acids. The CDR3 sequence is CASSIAGELFF. The CDR3 region has the DNA TGTGCCAGTAGCATCGCCGGGGAGCTGTTTTTT.

This clone was seen just once. The V call is TRBV2, the J call TRBJ1-4, with 11 bases matching TRBD1. The length of the CDR3 is 15 residues. The germline CDR1 and CDR2 sequences are SNHLY and FYNNEI. Germline trimming cut 6 bases from V and 5 bases from J; bases unmatched to any gene: 5. The CDR3 DNA is TGTGCCAGCAGCGGACAGGGGGCTGTCAATGAAAAACTGTTTTTT. Encoded protein: CASSGQGAVNEKLFF. The variable domain in full, with the rest retrieved from reference TRBV2 and TRBJ1-4, is EPEVTQTPSHQVTQMGQEVILRCVPISNHLYFYWYRQILGQKVEFLVSFYNNEISEKSEIFDDQFSVERPDGSNFTLKIRSTKLEDSAMYFCASSGQGAVNEKLFFGSGTQLSVL.

The chain recombines TRBV29-1 with TRBJ2-7; TRBD1 might be the D (5 bases). The CDR3 length is 13 residues. Between the trimmed V and J ends, which lost 0 bases and 6 bases, there was a span of 12 bases. The germline V gene has CDR1 SQVTM and CDR2 ANQGSEA. As DNA, the CDR3 is TGCAGCGTTGAAGAGTCCCCAGGGTCCGAGCAGTACTTC. This encodes CSVEESPGSEQYF.

This chain connects TRBV6-5 to TRBJ1-1; tentative D call: TRBD1 (5 bases). The CDR3 consists of 14 residues. Per germline, CDR1 MNHEY and CDR2 SVGAGI. Trimming shortened V by 2 bases and J by 1 base, and 8 bases separated the two germline ends. The CDR3 DNA sequence: TGTGCCAGCAGTTACGGGGCAGGGAACACTGAAGCTTTCTTT. Translation gives CASSYGAGNTEAFF.

The V and J genes are TRBV19 and TRBJ1-1; no clear D gene. V was clipped by 7 bases and J by 0 bases, with 15 bases between them. The CDR3 has 15 amino acids. CDR1 is LNHDA, CDR2 SQIVND, per germline (reference sequence). The CDR3 loop reads CASTRREGMNTEAFF. The CDR3 DNA reads as TGTGCCAGTACCCGAAGGGAGGGAATGAACACTGAAGCTTTCTTT.

Written as DNA, the CDR3 is TGTGCCAGTTCAGGGTTGGGGTCCTACAATGAGCAGTTCTTC. Amino acids: CASSGLGSYNEQFF. The chain carries TRBV7-9 and TRBJ2-1, with D tentatively TRBD1 (5 bases). V dropped 9 bases and J dropped 1 base, with 13 bases sitting between them. CDR1 and CDR2 from the germline V gene are SEHNR and FQNEAQ (reference sequence). This CDR3 is 14 amino acids long.

This clone was observed a single time. The J gene is TRBJ1-1, the V gene TRBV9, with a tentative D call TRBD1 (5 bases). V dropped 0 bases and J dropped 0 bases, with 6 bases sitting between them. The length of the CDR3 is 14 residues. The germline gives CDR1 SGDLS, CDR2 YYNGEE. CDR3 loop: CASSVDRMNTEAFF. The DNA for the CDR3 is TGTGCCAGCAGCGTAGACAGGATGAACACTGAAGCTTTCTTT.

The rearrangement links TRBV4-2 to TRBJ2-7; D ambiguous. Germline V gives CDR1 LGHNA, CDR2 YNFKEQ. The CDR3 totals 17 residues. V shed 0 bases and J shed 6 bases, with 21 bases lying between them. As DNA, the CDR3 is TGTGCCAGCAGCCAAGATCCCCCGCCTCTAGTGTCCGCCGAGCAGTACTTC. It encodes CASSQDPPPLVSAEQYF.

V is TRBV7-2 and J is TRBJ2-5, with TRBD2 matching 7 bases. CDR1 SGHTA and CDR2 FQGNSA come from the germline V gene. CDR3 length equals 14 residues. The V segment lost 1 base and the J segment 5 bases; nucleotides outside the gene matches: 4. The CDR3 loop reads CASSLEGTIETQYF. In nucleotides, the CDR3 is TGTGCCAGCAGCTTAGAAGGGACTATTGAGACCCAGTACTTC. Supplemented by reference TRBV7-2 and TRBJ2-5, the full variable domain reads GAGVSQSPSNKVTEKGKDVELRCDPISGHTALYWYRQSLGQGLEFLIYFQGNSAPDKSGLPSDRFSAERTGGSVSTLTIQRTQQEDSAVYLCASSLEGTIETQYFGPGTRLLVL.

The chain carries TRBV3-1 (or the pseudogene TRBV3-2) and TRBJ2-1, with 11 bases fitting TRBD2. V dropped 4 bases and J dropped 6; count of bases not matched to a gene: 8. The CDR3 sequence is 16 residues long. Germline V CDR1 and CDR2: LGHDT, YNNKEL (reference sequence). CDR3 coding DNA: TGTGCCAGCAGCCCCGTTAGCGGGGGGGCCCTCAATGAGCAGTTCTTC. Its translation is CASSPVSGGALNEQFF.

In this sample, this clone turned up once. V usage is TRBV15 and J usage is TRBJ1-5; D unresolved. The V gene's germline CDR1 is LNHNV and CDR2 YYDKDF (reference sequence). CDR3 length: 12 amino acids. V was pared by 5 bases and J by 6 bases, with 8 bases between. The CDR3 coding sequence is TGTGCCACCAGCGGCCCAATTCAGCCCCAGCATTTT. Translating gives CATSGPIQPQHF.

The gene calls are TRBV20-1 and TRBJ2-7; TRBD2 matches 7 bases. The germline V gene has CDR1 DFQATT and CDR2 SNEGSKA (reference sequence). V lost 7 bases and J lost 4; bases outside the gene matches: 4. This CDR3 has 11 residues. The CDR3 nucleotides read TGCAGTGGCGGCGGGAGTTACGAGCAGTACTTC. Its protein product is CSGGGSYEQYF.

The chain recombines TRBV19 with TRBJ1-3; D unclear. The CDR3 is 13 residues long. Germline values: CDR1 LNHDA, CDR2 SQIVND (reference sequence). The V gene lost 7 bases and the J gene lost 2 bases, with 9 bases spanning the gap. CDR3 coding DNA: TGTGCCAGTATCCTGGCGCCTGGAAACACCATATATTTT. This translates into CASILAPGNTIYF. The full variable domain, its missing parts supplied by reference TRBV19 and TRBJ1-3, is DGGITQSPKYLFRKEGQNVTLSCEQNLNHDAMYWYRQDPGQGLRLIYYSQIVNDFQKGDIAEGYSVSREKKESFPLTVTSAQKNPTAFYLCASILAPGNTIYFGEGSWLTVV.

In regard to this clone: One end of the junction varies from germline; a read error may be responsible. The V gene is TRBV7-9, the J gene TRBJ2-1, with 7 bases that match TRBD2. CDR1 SEHNR and CDR2 FQNEAQ come from the germline V gene (reference sequence). The CDR3 is 17 residues long. CDR3 loop: CASSPDSGSLSYNERFF. In DNA, the CDR3 is TGTGCCAGCAGCCCCGATAGCGGGTCTCTCTCCTACAATGAGCGGTTCTTC.